This T cell receptor beta chain was obtained from a study of shared clonotypes between healthy human individuals. The CDR3 runs to 14 residues. The germline gives CDR1 SGHVS, CDR2 FNYEAQ. V shed 5 bases, J shed 3 bases, and the junction held 6 bases outside the gene matches. Clones were sequenced by immunoSEQ multiplex PCR, and TCRdb holds only the in-frame ones, with some missing. Seen here are over 2 million clones, roughly 94% observed once, and the top ten hold more than 0.1%. The receptor comes from a man between 18 and 29 years old in good health. Sequencing used naive CD4+ T cells sorted from blood. Subset reported: CD45RA+ positively selected. V gene TRBV7-6 combines with J gene TRBJ2-7, with 8 nucleotides matching TRBD2. For the CDR3, the DNA is TGTGCCAGCAGCGCTCCCGGGGGGGGCTACGAGCAGTACTTC. Encoded protein: CASSAPGGGYEQYF.